A single sample gave rise to the 6 T cell receptor beta chains below, sequenced in a study of beta chain features in type 1 diabetes. Every bit of the isolated RNA underwent reverse transcription, so sequencing read expressed TCRB transcripts. Repertoires were generated with immunoSEQ multiplex PCR, while TCRdb's copy carries only in-frame clones and drops some. The sample consists of tens of thousands of clones, around a third of them appearing once. Sequencing was carried out using stem cell memory CD4+ T cells from blood. These receptors were collected from a woman between 18 and 29 years old in good health.

This chain joins TRBV4-3 and TRBJ2-7, with D maybe TRBD1 (6 bases). Per germline, CDR1 LGHNA and CDR2 YSLEER. V was clipped by 0 bases and J by 2 bases, with 8 bases between them. The CDR3 totals 14 residues. The CDR3 nucleotides read TGCGCCAGCAGCCAAGACCAGGGGACCTACGAGCAGTACTTC. Amino acid sequence: CASSQDQGTYEQYF.

This clone came up a few times. The chain is built from TRBV7-2 and TRBJ2-2; TRBD1 might be the D (5 bases). The CDR3 covers 15 residues. Germline V gene sequence: CDR1 SGHTA, CDR2 FQGNSA. Trimming shortened V by 2 bases and J by 2 bases, and 9 bases separated the two germline ends. CDR3 in DNA: TGTGCCAGCAGCTTATTCAGGGCTAACACCGGGGAGCTGTTTTTT. It is translated as CASSLFRANTGELFF.

This clone is a singleton in its sample. This chain connects TRBV2 to TRBJ2-4; 10 nucleotides agree with TRBD2. The germline CDR1 and CDR2 sequences are SNHLY and FYNNEI. The CDR3 covers 13 residues. Trimming at V came to 6 bases and at J to 7 bases, leaving 3 bases not matched to a gene. CDR3 in DNA: TGTGCCAGCAGGTTAGCGGGGGGCAACATTCAGTACTTC. This translates into CASRLAGGNIQYF. The variable domain in full, completed from reference TRBV2 and TRBJ2-4, reads EPEVTQTPSHQVTQMGQEVILRCVPISNHLYFYWYRQILGQKVEFLVSFYNNEISEKSEIFDDQFSVERPDGSNFTLKIRSTKLEDSAMYFCASRLAGGNIQYFGAGTRLSVL.

The chain carries TRBV7-6 and TRBJ1-2, with D possibly matching TRBD1 (6 bases). Germline V gives CDR1 SGHVS, CDR2 FNYEAQ. V was shortened by 2 bases and J by 6 bases, with 10 bases between the two germline ends. This CDR3 contains 13 residues. CDR3 coding DNA: TGTGCCAGCAGCTTAACCCCAGGGGATGGCTACACCTTC. Translated, it gives CASSLTPGDGYTF.

The chain joins TRBV27 to TRBJ1-5; 9 nucleotides align to TRBD1. The CDR3 spans 15 residues. The V gene end was trimmed by 10 bases and the J gene end by 0 bases; junction bases not matched to a gene: 7. Germline loops: CDR1 MNHEY, CDR2 SMNVEV (reference sequence). The CDR3 DNA is TGTGCCACGGGACAGGGCCCTTATAGCAATCAGCCCCAGCATTTT. The encoded protein is CATGQGPYSNQPQHF.

This clone was counted only a few times. This chain connects TRBV19 to TRBJ1-1, with 10 nucleotides matching TRBD1. CDR1 is LNHDA and CDR2 is SQIVND in the germline V gene (reference sequence). This CDR3 is built from 14 residues. With 4 bases clipped from V and 8 bases from J, the junction kept 7 bases outside the gene matches. CDR3 in amino acids: CASSTDRGRREAFF. DNA of the CDR3: TGTGCCAGTAGTACCGACAGGGGGCGAAGGGAAGCTTTCTTT.